The rows below give T cell receptor beta chains drawn from one sample of a study of brain metastases from non-small cell lung cancer. Data came from immunoSEQ multiplex PCR; TCRdb stores just in-frame clones and leaves some out. The table lists some 1,400 clones, 70% to 85% of them singletons. Sequencing was done on a sample of tumor-adjacent normal tissue. The receptors come from a donor over 35 with non-small cell lung cancer. The CDR3 runs from the conserved cysteine through the conserved F or W. D genes are given only for firm matches. The size field is filled for only some rows; it gives once, few, many or a size class.

cdr3_nt: TGTGCCAGCACCGACAGTACTAACTATGGCTACACCTTC; cdr3_aa: CASTDSTNYGYTF; v_call: TRBV5-4; clone_size: .; d_call: .; j_call: TRBJ1-2
cdr3_nt: TGTGCCAGCTCACCGGAAGGCTACGAGCAGTACTTC; cdr3_aa: CASSPEGYEQYF; v_call: TRBV18; clone_size: .; d_call: .; j_call: TRBJ2-7
cdr3_nt: TGTGCCAGCAGTTCGACTAGCACAGATACGCAGTATTTT; cdr3_aa: CASSSTSTDTQYF; v_call: TRBV12-3/TRBV12-4; clone_size: few; d_call: .; j_call: TRBJ2-3
cdr3_nt: TGTGCCTGGAGTGGACAGCCCTATGGCTACACCTTC; cdr3_aa: CAWSGQPYGYTF; v_call: TRBV30; clone_size: .; d_call: .; j_call: TRBJ1-2
cdr3_nt: TGTGCCAGCAGTTACGGACAGGGGTACGACTATGGCTACACCTTC; cdr3_aa: CASSYGQGYDYGYTF; v_call: TRBV6-6; clone_size: .; d_call: TRBD1; j_call: TRBJ1-2
cdr3_nt: TGCGCCAGCACCGTCGGGACTAGCGGATACGAGCAGTACTTC; cdr3_aa: CASTVGTSGYEQYF; v_call: TRBV5-1; clone_size: .; d_call: TRBD2; j_call: TRBJ2-7
cdr3_nt: TGTGCCAGCAGCTCCCGGGAGCCCAGGAGCTCCTACGAGCAGTACTTC; cdr3_aa: CASSSREPRSSYEQYF; v_call: TRBV7-8; clone_size: few; d_call: .; j_call: TRBJ2-7
cdr3_nt: TGCAGCTTCCGGAAGGCCTACAATGAGCAGTTCTTC; cdr3_aa: CSFRKAYNEQFF; v_call: TRBV29-1; clone_size: .; d_call: .; j_call: TRBJ2-1
cdr3_nt: TGCGCCAGCAGCCAAGATTTAGCGGGAACGGATACGCAGTATTTT; cdr3_aa: CASSQDLAGTDTQYF; v_call: TRBV4-3; clone_size: .; d_call: TRBD2; j_call: TRBJ2-3
cdr3_nt: TGTGCCAGCAGCTTAGGTCGGGAGACCCAGTACTTC; cdr3_aa: CASSLGRETQYF; v_call: TRBV7-9; clone_size: once; d_call: .; j_call: TRBJ2-5
cdr3_nt: TGTGCCAGCAGCCAAAGGGGAAATCAGCCCCAGCATTTT; cdr3_aa: CASSQRGNQPQHF; v_call: TRBV14; clone_size: .; d_call: .; j_call: TRBJ1-5
cdr3_nt: TGTGCCAGCAGCTTGGGCCTGACTAGCGGGAGAGCAGATACGCAGTATTTT; cdr3_aa: CASSLGLTSGRADTQYF; v_call: TRBV7-9; clone_size: .; d_call: TRBD2; j_call: TRBJ2-3
cdr3_nt: TGTGCCAGCACTTGGGGGGCCGGTAACTATGGCTACACCTTC; cdr3_aa: CASTWGAGNYGYTF; v_call: TRBV27; clone_size: .; d_call: .; j_call: TRBJ1-2
cdr3_nt: TGTGCCAGCAGGAGAGAAGAGACCCAGTACTTC; cdr3_aa: CASRREETQYF; v_call: TRBV6-1; clone_size: .; d_call: .; j_call: TRBJ2-5
cdr3_nt: TGTGCCAGCAGCCGAGGGGAAGAGACCCAGTACTTC; cdr3_aa: CASSRGEETQYF; v_call: TRBV3-1/TRBV3-2; clone_size: .; d_call: .; j_call: TRBJ2-5
cdr3_nt: TGTGCCAGCAGCTTTTCTAGCCGTGAGCAGTACTTC; cdr3_aa: CASSFSSREQYF; v_call: TRBV13; clone_size: .; d_call: .; j_call: TRBJ2-7
cdr3_nt: TGCGCCAGCAGTGAGCCTCCGGGACTCTCATTTTACGAGCAGTACTTC; cdr3_aa: CASSEPPGLSFYEQYF; v_call: TRBV10-1; clone_size: .; d_call: .; j_call: TRBJ2-7